Below, 16 T cell receptor beta chains from the same sample are listed, as sequenced in a study of T cell repertoires in cytomegalovirus infection. TCRdb ran MiXCR on the reads and lists one entry per CDR3 protein. The sample lists approximately 500,000 distinct CDR3 sequences; around 10% were seen once. The sample consisted of PBMCs. The source is a human donor in good health (CMV status not recorded). Some clones in this sample may be carry-over from other donors' samples.

This clonotype was found many times. This chain joins TRBV2 and TRBJ2-2; unclear D gene. Germline values: CDR1 SNHLY, CDR2 FYNNEI. This CDR3 comprises 14 residues. Trimming stripped 6 bases from V and 5 bases from J, with 13 bases between. The CDR3 DNA sequence: TGTGCCAGCAGATTAGATCTTGGGACCGGGGAGCTGTTTTTT. Translating gives CASRLDLGTGELFF.

There are many counts of this clonotype. The genes are TRBV20-1 and TRBJ2-1, with 12 nucleotides matching TRBD2. Germline V lookup: CDR1 DFQATT, CDR2 SNEGSKA (reference sequence). V trimming: 0 bases; J trimming: 4 bases; junction bases outside the gene matches: 1. This CDR3 spans 15 amino acids. This CDR3 is CSARETSGGYNEQFF. Written as DNA, the CDR3 is TGCAGTGCTAGAGAGACTAGCGGGGGTTACAATGAGCAGTTCTTC.

This clonotype appeared many times. The rearrangement uses TRBV18 and TRBJ2-7, with D perhaps TRBD1 (6 bases). This CDR3 comprises 14 residues. Germline CDR1 reads KGHSH; CDR2 reads LQKENI. Trimming stripped 6 bases from V and 6 bases from J, with 18 bases between. CDR3 DNA: TGTGCCAGCTCGCCGGACAGTGCCGAAGGCGAGCAGTACTTC. This translates into CASSPDSAEGEQYF.

This chain joins TRBV19 and TRBJ1-1; D unclear. The CDR3 length is 14 residues. Trimming stripped 6 bases from V and 3 bases from J, with 14 bases between. CDR1 LNHDA and CDR2 SQIVND come from the germline V gene (reference sequence). This CDR3 is CASSPARADTEAFF. CDR3 DNA: TGTGCCAGTAGCCCCGCGAGGGCGGACACTGAAGCTTTCTTT.

Comment on this clonotype: A much more abundant neighbour one base away suggests this may be a read error. Given the absence of the conserved phenylalanine or tryptophan at the CDR3 end, a read error is likely. The rearrangement uses TRBV12-3 or TRBV12-4 and TRBJ2-5; 10 nucleotides match TRBD1. CDR3 length equals 14 residues. The V gene end was trimmed by 4 bases and the J gene end by 4 bases; junction bases not matched to a gene: 3. CDR3 nucleotide sequence: TGTGCCAGCAGTTACCGGGACAGGGGAGAGACCCAGTACTAC. This translates into CASSYRDRGETQYY.

This clonotype came up a few times. The V gene is TRBV29-1, the J gene TRBJ2-7; TRBD1 aligns across 7 bases. The CDR3 totals 14 residues. V shed 6 bases, J shed 2 bases, and the junction held 10 bases outside the gene matches. CDR1 is SQVTM and CDR2 is ANQGSEA in the germline V gene. CDR3 sequence: CSVGGQMETYEQYF. The CDR3 bases are TGCAGCGTAGGGGGACAGATGGAAACCTACGAGCAGTACTTC.

The table lists this clonotype with many counts. V and J are TRBV6-2 or TRBV6-3 and TRBJ2-7, with D possibly called TRBD1 or TRBD2 (5 bases each). Germline V gene data show CDR1 as MNHEY and CDR2 as SVGEGT. The CDR3 runs 15 residues. Trimming took 2 bases from V and 0 from J, leaving 11 bases between them. CDR3 sequence (DNA): TGTGCCAGCAGTTACGGCTGGGACCCCTCCTACGAGCAGTACTTC. Its protein product is CASSYGWDPSYEQYF.

The chain couples TRBV9 to TRBJ2-1; TRBD2 matches at 9 bases. Germline V gene data show CDR1 as SGDLS and CDR2 as YYNGEE. This CDR3 has 17 residues. The V gene end was trimmed by 0 bases and the J gene end by 2 bases; junction bases not matched to a gene: 6. The CDR3 DNA is TGTGCCAGCAGCGTAGCTAAGGGCGGGAGGGCCTACAATGAGCAGTTCTTC. Protein: CASSVAKGGRAYNEQFF.

This clonotype came up many times. The V and J genes are TRBV29-1 and TRBJ1-2; no clear D gene. Germline V gene data show CDR1 as SQVTM and CDR2 as ANQGSEA. Trimming cost V 1 base and J 14 bases, with 14 bases left between them. The CDR3 loop spans 11 amino acids. CDR3 nucleotide sequence: TGCAGCGTTGAAGGTAGAGCCGGAGGGACCTTC. This gives the protein CSVEGRAGGTF.

This clonotype was observed at least ten times. This chain connects TRBV3-1 to TRBJ2-4; D is unresolved. Trimming took 1 base from V and 0 from J, leaving 7 bases between them. The CDR3 has 15 amino acids. CDR1 and CDR2 (germline): LGHDT, YNNKEL (reference sequence). The CDR3 protein is CASSQAGIAKNIQYF. As DNA, the CDR3 is TGTGCCAGCAGCCAAGCCGGAATAGCCAAAAACATTCAGTACTTC.

This clonotype was seen at least ten times. The chain employs TRBV11-2 and TRBJ2-7, with a tentative D call TRBD2 (6 bases). CDR1 is SGHAT, CDR2 FQNNGV, per germline. V lost 4 bases and J 3 bases, leaving 13 bases between the germline ends. The CDR3 has 14 residues. This chain's CDR3 is CASSYPGVGYEQYF. In DNA form, the CDR3 reads TGTGCCAGCAGCTATCCGGGGGTGGGCTACGAGCAGTACTTC.

This clonotype was recorded at least ten times. Here the CDR3 DNA reads TGTGCCAGCAGCACAGAGGGACTAGCGGGAGTAGAGACCCAGTACTTC. It yields the protein CASSTEGLAGVETQYF. This chain joins TRBV11-2 and TRBJ2-5, with 14 bases lining up with TRBD2. The junction had 6 bases not matched to a gene; V was cut back by 5 bases and J by 4 bases. The CDR3 consists of 16 residues. Germline V gene sequence: CDR1 SGHAT, CDR2 FQNNGV.

There are many counts of this clonotype. The rearrangement uses TRBV6-1 and TRBJ1-1; TRBD1 matches 8 bases. J lost 3 bases, V lost 5 bases, and 14 bases had no gene match. Germline V gene lookup returns CDR1 MNHNS and CDR2 SASEGT. The CDR3 extends over 17 amino acids. The CDR3 reads CASSPHLGQGEDTEAFF. The DNA of the CDR3 is TGTGCCAGCAGTCCCCACCTCGGACAGGGTGAGGACACTGAAGCTTTCTTT.

This clonotype came up many times. V usage is TRBV12-3 or TRBV12-4 and J usage is TRBJ1-3, with a tentative D call TRBD1 (5 bases). This CDR3 has 14 residues. V lost 5 bases and J lost 2, with 10 bases in between. CDR3 nucleotides: TGTGCCAGCAGTCAAAGGGGTACTGGAAACACCATATATTTT. Protein sequence: CASSQRGTGNTIYF.

The sample holds many counts of this clonotype. The rearrangement links TRBV7-9 to TRBJ2-7, with TRBD1 matching 7 bases. This CDR3 spans 14 amino acids. Germline assignment: CDR1 SEHNR and CDR2 FQNEAQ (reference sequence). Trimming removed 3 bases from V and 4 bases from J; junction bases left unmatched: 6. Written as DNA, the CDR3 is TGTGCCAGCAGCTTTTCCGGGACAGATTACGAGCAGTACTTC. Amino acid sequence: CASSFSGTDYEQYF.

This clonotype was counted a few times. The gene calls are TRBV18 and TRBJ1-2, with D possibly matching TRBD1 (6 bases). The CDR3 has 17 residues. CDR1 and CDR2 (germline): KGHSH, LQKENI. Trimming cost V 2 bases and J 7 bases, with 23 bases left between them. The CDR3 bases are TGTGCCAGCTCACCAAAGTTGGCCACAGGGAAGATGGGTGGCTACACCTTC. This gives the protein CASSPKLATGKMGGYTF.